The T cell receptor (beta chain) described here comes from a study of T cells in women clearing cervical HPV infection. Study-wide background: Controls' single incident HPV16 infection cleared within 12 months without precancer. Case blood was drawn when the lesion was first found; control blood after infection became undetectable.

Prevalent HPV16 infections were excluded; only incident single HPV16 infections included. HPV was found by MY09/MY11 PCR and dot-blot genotyping. The protocol was immunoSEQ multiplex PCR, while the TCRdb copy is restricted to in-frame clones and leaves out a portion. The sample holds 36,000 or so clones. As regards this clone: The read is 3 residues too short to cover the CDR3 end, so that end is filled in from the germline J gene.

Germline assignment: CDR1 SEHNR and CDR2 FQNEAQ (reference sequence). The CDR3 has 14 residues. This sequence was found in a woman between 18 and 70 years old with a cervical HPV16 infection that either progressed to CIN3+ or cleared (not recorded which). The sequenced material came from blood buffy coat. The chain recombines TRBV7-9 with TRBJ2-4, with 7 bases identical to TRBD2. CDR3 DNA, as far as it was read: TGTGCCAGCAGCTCTCAGGGAGGGAGCTATGGT. Translating it yields CASSSQGGSYG. The entire CDR3 protein reads CASSSQGGSYGQYF.